This T cell receptor beta chain is from a study of cytomegalovirus exposure and HLA in healthy donors. The wider study: The Caucasian-associated ancestry cluster contained roughly four fifths of the approximately 390 genotyped donors. Study findings and constraints: There were some V segments, including TRBV6-2 and TRBV6-3, excluded as indistinguishable. In vitro, three CMV-associated chains proved specific for CMV antigens. Within a later analysis, the majority of CMV-associated TCR beta chains appeared HLA-restricted.

This CDR3 has 17 residues. Between the trimmed V and J ends, which lost 1 base and 0 bases, there was a span of 14 bases. Per germline, CDR1 SGHRS and CDR2 YFSETQ. The PCR was carried out with 60 Vbeta primers and 13 Jbeta primers. Here immunoSEQ multiplex PCR was the method, and the copy in TCRdb shows in-frame clones only, minus some. The table has approximately 290,000 clones, approximately 80% seen once. About this clone: Its antigen is currently unknown.

The sequence was obtained from a girl between 2 and 10 years old in good health and CMV-seronegative. The chain joins TRBV5-1 to TRBJ1-3; possibly TRBD1 for D (6 bases). What was sequenced was PBMCs. The CDR3 protein is CASSLRDNGISGNTIYF. DNA of the CDR3: TGCGCCAGCAGCTTGCGGGACAACGGAATCTCTGGAAACACCATATATTTT.